This TCR beta chain was sequenced for a study of shared clonotypes between healthy human individuals. The CDR3 runs to 19 residues. Germline V gene lookup returns CDR1 MDHEN and CDR2 SYDVKM. The germline V and J ends were trimmed by 4 bases and 4 bases, with 23 bases remaining between them. This clone was seen just once. A roughly 200 ng quantity of DNA, 32,000 or so T cell genomes, went into the sorted-subset replicate PCRs. Sequencing used immunoSEQ multiplex PCR; TCRdb keeps in-frame clones, though not all of them. The sample records under 550,000 clones, about 96% being singletons. This clonotype was obtained from a woman in her twenties or thirties in good health. The chain recombines TRBV28 with TRBJ2-6, with a weak D call TRBD1 (6 bases). Sample: naive CD4+ T cells sorted from blood. Subset indicated: CD45RA+ positively selected. Written as DNA, the CDR3 is TGTGCCAGCAGTTCTCAGCCGTACAGGGACCGCCCAGGGGCCAACGTCCTGACTTTC. This sequence encodes CASSSQPYRDRPGANVLTF.